These 19 T cell receptor beta chains share one sample of origin, sequenced in a study of T cell repertoires in cytomegalovirus infection. From the reads, TCRdb called clonotypes with MiXCR, one entry per CDR3 protein. Among about 740,000 distinct CDR3 sequences, 35% to 45% were seen once, and the ten largest hold 2.5% to 3.5%. Sequenced: PBMCs. The receptor set was obtained from a human donor in good health (CMV status not recorded). Some clones in this sample may be carry-over from other donors' samples.

The chain has TRBV20-1 and TRBJ1-3, with D possibly being TRBD1 (6 bases). Trimming removed 1 base from V and 0 bases from J, with 19 bases in between. CDR3 length equals 18 residues. In germline, CDR1 is DFQATT, CDR2 SNEGSKA (reference sequence). CDR3 in DNA: TGCAGTGCTAGAGGAAAAATCCCAGGGGTCAGCTCTGGAAACACCATATATTTT. This gives the protein CSARGKIPGVSSGNTIYF.

V gene TRBV12-3 or TRBV12-4 combines with J gene TRBJ2-3; D remains unclear. This CDR3 is 11 amino acids long. V was pared by 6 bases and J by 5 bases, with 6 bases between. The CDR3 sequence is CASSQIDTQYF. The CDR3 region has the DNA TGTGCCAGCAGCCAAATAGATACGCAGTATTTT.

This clonotype was seen many times. The rearrangement uses TRBV7-6 and TRBJ1-2, with TRBD1 identical over 8 bases. J lost 7 bases, V lost 1 base, and 5 bases had no gene match. CDR1 and CDR2 from the germline V gene are SGHVS and FNYEAQ. This CDR3 region has 14 residues. CDR3 residues: CASSLGPGGSGYTF. The CDR3 DNA reads TGTGCCAGCAGCTTAGGGCCAGGGGGCAGTGGCTACACCTTC.

Here the CDR3 reads CASSESRAGDSPLHF. As DNA, the CDR3 is TGTGCCAGCAGTGAATCCAGGGCCGGCGATTCACCCCTCCACTTT. This chain connects TRBV25-1 to TRBJ1-6; D perhaps matches TRBD1 (5 bases). The CDR3 length is 15 residues. Germline values: CDR1 MGHDK, CDR2 SYGVNS. V dropped 1 base and J dropped 8 bases, with 12 bases sitting between them.

The rearrangement uses TRBV10-1 and TRBJ2-7; D gene ambiguous. The CDR3 is made up of 13 amino acids. The germline V gene has CDR1 WNHNN and CDR2 SYGVQD (reference sequence). V was cut by 2 bases and J by 3 bases, with 8 bases left in between. CDR3 residues: CASSERPDYEQYF. CDR3 DNA sequence: TGCGCCAGCAGTGAGAGGCCCGACTACGAGCAGTACTTC.

The sample holds many counts of this clonotype. CDR3 residues: CASSRQGGNTEAFF. The DNA of the CDR3 is TGTGCCAGCAGCCGACAGGGCGGAAACACTGAAGCTTTCTTT. The gene calls are TRBV12-3 or TRBV12-4 and TRBJ1-1, with 7 bases fitting TRBD1. The CDR3 is 14 residues long. V was clipped by 6 bases and J by 2 bases; unmatched bases: 6.

This clonotype was detected many times. The chain uses TRBV19 and TRBJ1-2; D possibly corresponds to TRBD1 (5 bases). There are 14 residues in the CDR3. Trimming took 7 bases from V and 2 from J, leaving 14 bases between them. Germline-derived CDR1 and CDR2 are LNHDA and SQIVND (reference sequence). In DNA form, the CDR3 reads TGTGCCAGTACCCACACGCGGGGGAACTATGGCTACACCTTC. This translates into CASTHTRGNYGYTF.

The J gene is TRBJ2-1, the V gene TRBV15; D uncertain. Germline lookup yields CDR1 LNHNV and CDR2 YYDKDF (reference sequence). The CDR3 spans 14 residues. V lost 0 bases, J lost 4 bases, and 7 bases lay in between. The chain's CDR3 is CATSRDLEYNEQFF. Written as DNA, the CDR3 is TGTGCCACCAGCAGAGATCTCGAGTACAATGAGCAGTTCTTC.

As to this clonotype: One end of the junction varies from germline; a read error may be responsible. The V and J genes are TRBV4-1 and TRBJ2-5, with D hard to call. Germline V gives CDR1 MGHRA, CDR2 YSYEKL. This CDR3 comprises 15 residues. Here the CDR3 DNA reads TGTGCCAGCAGCCAAGATCCCGACTTCCAAGAGACCCAGTACTTC. Protein product: CASSQDPDFQETQYF.

V usage is TRBV12-3 or TRBV12-4 and J usage is TRBJ1-6, with TRBD1 matching over 12 bases. The CDR3 length is 17 residues. The J segment lost 8 bases and the V segment lost 3 bases, leaving 8 bases of the junction unmatched. CDR3 bases: TGTGCCAGCAGTTTCTCAGTCGGGGACAGGGGGCATTCACCCCTCCACTTT. Translation: CASSFSVGDRGHSPLHF.

The chain is built from TRBV12-3 or TRBV12-4 and TRBJ2-5; D possibly corresponds to TRBD1 (6 bases). The CDR3 is made up of 11 amino acids. V shed 7 bases and J shed 3 bases, with 6 bases lying between them. The CDR3, as DNA: TGTGCCAGCAAGGGGGAAGAGACCCAGTACTTC. Its translation: CASKGEETQYF.

Only a few counts were recorded for this clonotype. The V gene is TRBV6-4, the J gene TRBJ1-1; D unresolved. Trimming took off 7 bases at V and 2 bases at J, with 14 bases between the two ends. CDR3 length: 14 residues. Germline V CDR1 and CDR2: MRHNA, SNTAGT. The chain's CDR3 is CASTRSPGNTEAFF. CDR3 nucleotide sequence: TGTGCCAGCACCCGATCGCCGGGTAACACTGAAGCTTTCTTT.

The table lists this clonotype with a few counts. This sequence joins TRBV12-3 or TRBV12-4 and TRBJ1-2; D perhaps matches TRBD1 (5 bases). V gave up 7 bases and J gave up 5 bases, with 11 bases separating them. CDR3 size: 12 residues. Written as DNA, the CDR3 is TGTGCCAGCATCACTGGGGGGTATGGCTACACCTTC. This gives the protein CASITGGYGYTF.

This clonotype was recorded only once. The chain uses TRBV2 and TRBJ1-1; no reliable D call. CDR3 length: 14 amino acids. CDR1 SNHLY and CDR2 FYNNEI come from the germline V gene. V shed 3 bases and J shed 1 base, with 9 bases lying between them. The CDR3 DNA reads TGTGCCAGCAGTGAGTCCAATTCGAACACTGAAGCTTTCTTT. It encodes CASSESNSNTEAFF.

Comment on this clonotype: A read error may account for a junction end that differs from germline. The DNA of the CDR3 is TGTGCAAGCAGGGAGGTAGCCTCGGGGAGTGGAAACACCATATATTTT. It is translated as CASREVASGSGNTIYF. This rearrangement joins TRBV6-6 to TRBJ1-3, with D perhaps TRBD1 (5 bases). Germline CDR1 MNHNY, CDR2 SVGAGI (reference sequence). The CDR3 sequence is 16 residues long.

This clonotype has more than one count but fewer than ten. The V call is TRBV5-6, the J call TRBJ2-7, with a weak D call TRBD2 (5 bases). The CDR3 consists of 15 residues. The V and J ends lost 3 bases and 0 bases respectively, with 13 bases between them. CDR1 is SGHDT, CDR2 YYEEEE, per germline. CDR3 region: CASSYWTGSSYEQYF. CDR3 bases: TGTGCCAGCAGCTACTGGACTGGCAGCTCCTACGAGCAGTACTTC.

CDR3 coding DNA: TGTGCCAGCAGTTTACAGCCAGGGAATTCACCCCTCCACTTT. Its translation: CASSLQPGNSPLHF. The chain joins TRBV28 to TRBJ1-6; maybe TRBD1 (5 bases). V was clipped by 2 bases and J by 7 bases, with 9 bases between them. Per the germline V gene, CDR1 is MDHEN and CDR2 is SYDVKM. This CDR3 is built from 14 residues.

The chain uses TRBV20-1 and TRBJ1-1; TRBD1 matches 8 bases. V shed 5 bases and J 4 bases; nucleotides not matched to a gene: 12. The V gene's germline CDR1 is DFQATT and CDR2 SNEGSKA (reference sequence). This CDR3 comprises 15 residues. This CDR3 reads CSARTGTGWSTEAFF. CDR3 nucleotides: TGCAGTGCTCGGACCGGGACAGGTTGGAGCACTGAAGCTTTCTTT.

This clonotype was found a few times. The rearrangement joins TRBV12-3 or TRBV12-4 to TRBJ2-1; TRBD2 matches at 12 bases. The CDR3 covers 18 residues. With 3 bases clipped from V and 0 bases from J, the junction kept 6 bases outside the gene matches. The CDR3 protein is CASSLTASGGGSYNEQFF. CDR3 coding DNA: TGTGCCAGCAGTTTGACGGCTAGCGGGGGGGGCTCCTACAATGAGCAGTTCTTC.